This entry is about one T cell receptor beta chain. Additional DNA sequences in this sample encode the identical CDR3. This entry belongs to a study of cytomegalovirus exposure and HLA in healthy donors. The data were produced by immunoSEQ multiplex PCR, yet TCRdb's version contains in-frame clones alone and is incomplete. The sample records about 130,000 clones, roughly 95% being singletons. This CDR3 contains 14 residues. Germline V gene sequence: CDR1 MGHRA, CDR2 YSYEKL. V shed 1 base, J shed 3 bases, and the junction held 3 bases outside the gene matches. Material for sequencing was PBMCs. The chain joins TRBV4-1 to TRBJ2-7; 7 positions match TRBD1. This receptor was obtained from a man between 18 and 35 years old in good health and CMV-seronegative. CDR3 bases: TGCGCCAGCAGCCAAGGACAGGGAGACTACGAGCAGTACTTC. It yields the protein CASSQGQGDYEQYF.